This T cell receptor (beta chain) was recovered during a study of tumor T cells in aggressive B-cell lymphoma. Sequenced by immunoSEQ multiplex PCR; TCRdb stores in-frame clones only, minus some. The sample contains about 3,500 clones, 90% to 95% of which appear only once. The ends were cut back, 6 bases at V and 0 bases at J, with 6 bases in the middle. Germline V lookup: CDR1 MNHEY, CDR2 SMNVEV (reference sequence). The CDR3 consists of 13 residues. The receptor was isolated from an adult with diffuse large B cell lymphoma. The sequenced material came from tumor tissue. The chain joins TRBV27 to TRBJ2-1; D is undetermined. CDR3: CASRESSYNEQFF. The CDR3 DNA sequence: TGTGCCAGCAGAGAGAGCTCCTACAATGAGCAGTTCTTC.